This T cell receptor (beta chain) was profiled in a study of CD8 T cells in Susac syndrome. Study-wide context: Active disease was present in six of the sequenced Susac syndrome patients, and remission in eight.

Concerning this clonotype: Its antigen is still unknown.

V gave up 3 bases and J gave up 1 base; unmatched junction bases: 9. The CDR3 is made up of 17 amino acids. Germline CDR1 SGHVS, CDR2 FQNEAQ. Study-level points and caveats: The authors found sixteen Susac-specific public clones in total CD8+ repertoires and four to six in CD8+ TEMRA repertoires.

The recently defined diagnostic criteria for definite or probable disease were met by the Susac syndrome patients. The RNA input was 0.5 to 1 ug, and it was reverse transcribed with random hexamers. The TCR beta CDR3 was amplified by immunoSEQ multiplex PCR across 54 Vbeta, 13 Jbeta. MiXCR was run by TCRdb on the immunoSEQ multiplex PCR reads, yielding one entry per CDR3 protein. In the table there are about 90,000 distinct CDR3 sequences, 96% of which are singletons. The chain is built from TRBV7-8 and TRBJ2-7; 10 bases are shared with TRBD2. This clonotype was sampled from a human donor with Susac syndrome. The sequenced sample consisted of CD8+ T cells from PBMCs. CDR3: CASSLTRTSGASYEQYF. The DNA for the CDR3 is TGTGCCAGCAGCTTGACCCGAACTAGCGGGGCGTCCTACGAGCAGTACTTC.